The 19 T cell receptor beta chains below were found in one sample sequenced in a study of vaccination effects on CD4 cells after COVID-19. Sequencing followed a ViraFEST assay step that expanded antigen-specific CD4+ T cells with viral peptide pools. It was after roughly 11 days of culture that CD4+ T cells were isolated. None of the vaccinated had previously contracted SARS-CoV-2, and their nucleocapsid antibodies tested negative. Their cognate antigens are unknown. The protocol was immunoSEQ multiplex PCR, while the TCRdb copy is restricted to in-frame clones and leaves out a portion. This sample has about 34,000 clones; around 73% occur once, and the top ten carry around 26%. This material consisted of CD4+ T cells from PBMCs cultured with HCoV-OC43 spike peptides, taken before COVID-19 vaccination. The subset here: HCoV-OC43 spike overlapping peptide pool stimulation. Receptors originate from a human donor who received a COVID-19 vaccine.

The chain combines TRBV7-2 with TRBJ1-4; D possibly corresponds to TRBD1 (6 bases). Germline V lookup: CDR1 SGHTA, CDR2 FQGNSA. The CDR3 is 13 amino acids. With 5 bases removed from V and 12 bases from J, the gap between germline ends came to 16 bases. The DNA of the CDR3 is TGTGCCAGCAGCGTGATCGTGGGGGGCGAACTGTTTTTT. Translated: CASSVIVGGELFF.

The chain employs TRBV4-1 and TRBJ2-3; TRBD2 aligns across 8 bases. The ends lost 3 bases at V and 4 bases at J; junction bases unmatched: 12. The CDR3 contains 17 residues. Germline V gene data show CDR1 as MGHRA and CDR2 as YSYEKL. CDR3: CASSQGLSGGGPDTQYF. CDR3 nucleotides: TGCGCCAGCAGCCAGGGACTGAGCGGGGGTGGCCCAGATACGCAGTATTTT.

The chain recombines TRBV28 with TRBJ2-2, with D uncertain. Germline lookup yields CDR1 MDHEN and CDR2 SYDVKM. This CDR3 region has 15 residues. The V gene lost 3 bases and the J gene lost 4 bases, with 12 bases spanning the gap. In DNA, the CDR3 is TGTGCCAGCAGTTTTCCCAGAGTATTCACCGGGGAGCTGTTTTTT. Encoded protein: CASSFPRVFTGELFF.

This chain joins TRBV28 and TRBJ2-3; TRBD2 matches 12 bases. This CDR3 has 16 residues. The trim removed 8 bases at V and 5 bases at J, leaving 11 bases unmatched. Germline V gene sequence: CDR1 MDHEN, CDR2 SYDVKM. DNA for the CDR3: TGTGCCAGCTGGTCTAGCGGGAGGGCCGTTGGAGATACGCAGTATTTT. Translating gives CASWSSGRAVGDTQYF.

This clone occurred once. One junction end does not reproduce the germline sequence, and a read error may be involved. V usage is TRBV13 and J usage is TRBJ1-2; TRBD1 is a possible D gene (5 bases). This CDR3 spans 14 amino acids. CDR1 is PRHDT, CDR2 FYEKMQ, per germline (reference sequence). The CDR3 nucleotides read TGTGCCAGCAGTTTAGCGGGGGTTTCGATCGGCTACACCTTC. It is translated as CASSLAGVSIGYTF.

In this sample, this clone turned up a few times. J is TRBJ1-6 and V is TRBV28; TRBD1 matches at 7 bases. Germline V gives CDR1 MDHEN, CDR2 SYDVKM. V lost 4 bases to trimming and J lost 4 bases; unmatched junction nucleotides: 19. This CDR3 is 20 amino acids long. The CDR3 DNA sequence: TGTGCCAGCAGTTCCCTCTCTTCATACACAGGGGCTGGGTATAATTCACCCCTCCACTTT. Translating it yields CASSSLSSYTGAGYNSPLHF.

Only a few counts were recorded for this clone. This chain uses TRBV7-9 with TRBJ1-2; D call uncertain. Trimming stripped 0 bases from V and 6 bases from J, with 8 bases between. The CDR3 covers 13 residues. Germline assignment: CDR1 SEHNR and CDR2 FQNEAQ (reference sequence). The CDR3 DNA reads as TGTGCCAGCAGCTTAGCCACCCAGGATGGCTACACCTTC. Its translation: CASSLATQDGYTF.

This rearrangement joins TRBV21-1 to TRBJ1-5. TRBV21-1 is annotated as a pseudogene. The CDR3 is 13 amino acids. CDR3 nucleotide sequence: TGTGCCAGCAGCAGGGGAGGCAATCAGCCCCAGCATTTT. Protein product: CASSRGGNQPQHF.

As DNA, the CDR3 is TGTGCCAGCAGCCAAATTTCTTTTAGCGGTTACGAGCAGTACTTC. Its translation is CASSQISFSGYEQYF. The chain employs TRBV3-1 (or the pseudogene TRBV3-2) and TRBJ2-7, with TRBD2 as a possible D gene (6 bases). The CDR3 consists of 15 residues. V dropped 2 bases and J dropped 4 bases, with 15 bases sitting between them. Germline V gene data show CDR1 as LGHDT and CDR2 as YNNKEL (reference sequence).

The CDR3 loop is CASSVATEEKLFF. The CDR3 coding sequence is TGTGCCAGCAGCGTAGCTACCGAGGAAAAACTGTTTTTT. The chain recombines TRBV9 with TRBJ1-4; D remains ambiguous. The CDR3 length is 13 residues. V lost 0 bases and J lost 8, with 8 bases in between. CDR1 and CDR2 from the germline V gene are SGDLS and YYNGEE. The full variable domain, with the rest looked up from reference TRBV9 and TRBJ1-4, is DSGVTQTPKHLITATGQRVTLRCSPRSGDLSVYWYQQSLDQGLQFLIQYYNGEERAKGNILERFSAQQFPDLHSELNLSSLELGDSALYFCASSVATEEKLFFGSGTQLSVL.

CDR3 nucleotide sequence: TGTGCCAGCAGCTTAGGGGCGGGGGGCACAGATACGCAGTATTTT. Its translation is CASSLGAGGTDTQYF. The chain uses TRBV11-3 and TRBJ2-3; 7 nucleotides line up with TRBD2. The V gene end was trimmed by 1 base and the J gene end by 1 base; junction bases not matched to a gene: 2. Germline values: CDR1 SGHNT, CDR2 YENEEA. The CDR3 consists of 15 residues.

V usage is TRBV5-4 and J usage is TRBJ1-1; 7 bases are shared with TRBD1. Trimming removed 5 bases from V and 10 bases from J; junction bases left unmatched: 8. The CDR3 is made up of 12 amino acids. Germline CDR1 SGHNT, CDR2 YYREEE (reference sequence). The CDR3 DNA reads TGTGCCAGCAGTCAGACAGGGAAAGGAGCTTTCTTT. Its translation is CASSQTGKGAFF.

In this sample, this clone turned up once. The rearrangement joins TRBV7-2 to TRBJ2-5, with a weak D call TRBD1 (6 bases). This CDR3 contains 14 residues. Per germline, CDR1 SGHTA and CDR2 FQGNSA. Trimming took off 1 base at V and 7 bases at J, with 13 bases between the two ends. CDR3: CASSLGTGMGTQYF. Written as DNA, the CDR3 is TGTGCCAGCAGCTTAGGAACAGGGATGGGGACCCAGTACTTC.

This chain connects TRBV19 to TRBJ2-5, with D possibly matching TRBD2 (5 bases). The CDR3 is 13 amino acids. Trimming stripped 9 bases from V and 5 bases from J, with 16 bases between. The V gene's germline CDR1 is LNHDA and CDR2 SQIVND (reference sequence). CDR3: CASTVVPGETQYF. CDR3 nucleotides: TGTGCCAGCACCGTGGTCCCGGGGGAGACCCAGTACTTC.

The chain has TRBV28 and TRBJ2-1, with D perhaps matching TRBD2 (5 bases). Germline-derived CDR1 and CDR2 are MDHEN and SYDVKM. Trimming took 7 bases from V and 8 from J, leaving 9 bases between them. This CDR3 contains 11 residues. CDR3 residues: CASTRGYEQFF. CDR3 bases: TGTGCCAGCACCCGAGGGTATGAGCAGTTCTTC. Full variable domain (missing parts from reference TRBV28 and TRBJ2-1): DVKVTQSSRYLVKRTGEKVFLECVQDMDHENMFWYRQDPGLGLRLIYFSYDVKMKEKGDIPEGYSVSREKKERFSLILESASTNQTSMYLCASTRGYEQFFGPGTRLTVL.

J is TRBJ2-2 and V is TRBV7-6, with D possibly being TRBD2 (6 bases). CDR1 is SGHVS, CDR2 FNYEAQ, per germline. Trimming shortened V by 4 bases and J by 7 bases, and 19 bases separated the two germline ends. The CDR3 loop spans 16 amino acids. CDR3 in DNA: TGTGCCAGCAGCTCTGTCGCGGGACCCCTCGGCGGGGAGCTGTTTTTT. Its protein is CASSSVAGPLGGELFF.

This rearrangement joins TRBV5-5 to TRBJ1-5; unclear D gene. The germline gives CDR1 SGHKS, CDR2 YYEKEE (reference sequence). Trimming left V 4 bases short and J 1 base short, with 12 bases between. The CDR3 is made up of 15 amino acids. CDR3 nucleotide sequence: TGTGCCAGCAGCCCCTATGGGGTGAGCAATCAGCCCCAGCATTTT. As protein: CASSPYGVSNQPQHF.

The CDR3, as DNA: TGTGCCAGCAGCTGGGGAGGGGCTGGTGGCTACACCTTC. Translating gives CASSWGGAGGYTF. The V call is TRBV7-9, the J call TRBJ1-2, with D tentatively TRBD1 (5 bases). Germline CDR1 and CDR2: SEHNR and FQNEAQ (reference sequence). This CDR3 spans 13 amino acids. V was cut by 4 bases and J by 7 bases, with 13 bases left in between. Full variable domain (remainder filled in from reference TRBV7-9 and TRBJ1-2): DTGVSQNPRHKITKRGQNVTFRCDPISEHNRLYWYRQTLGQGPEFLTYFQNEAQLEKSRLLSDRFSAERPKGSFSTLEIQRTEQGDSAMYLCASSWGGAGGYTFGSGTRLTVV.

The DNA of the CDR3 is TGTGCCATCAGTGAAGGGGATGAGCAGTTCTTC. It specifies CAISEGDEQFF. V gene TRBV10-3 combines with J gene TRBJ2-1, with D possibly matching TRBD1 (5 bases). This CDR3 has 11 amino acids. The V gene's germline CDR1 is ENHRY and CDR2 SYGVKD. The V and J ends lost 3 bases and 8 bases respectively, with 5 bases between them.